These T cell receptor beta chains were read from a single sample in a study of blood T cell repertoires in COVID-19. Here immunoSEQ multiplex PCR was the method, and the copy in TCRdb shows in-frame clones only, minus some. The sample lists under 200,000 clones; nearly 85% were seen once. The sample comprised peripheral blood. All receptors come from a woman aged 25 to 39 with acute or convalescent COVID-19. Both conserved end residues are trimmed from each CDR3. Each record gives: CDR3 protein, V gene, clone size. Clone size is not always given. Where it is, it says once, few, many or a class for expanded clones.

CDR3 protein: ASSGDLRRDSPLH
V gene: TRBV7-2
clone size: -

CDR3 protein: AVRETKTPLISYEQY
V gene: TRBV28
clone size: -

CDR3 protein: ASSLDTLSYGYT
V gene: TRBV5-4
clone size: -

CDR3 protein: ASNDGGRYSGANVLT
V gene: TRBV19
clone size: -

CDR3 protein: AIRTGGDQPQH
V gene: TRBV10-3
clone size: -

CDR3 protein: ASSPHIPGQPNEKLF
V gene: TRBV18
clone size: -

CDR3 protein: ASSGRITDTQY
V gene: TRBV2
clone size: -

CDR3 protein: ASLGQGGTGELF
V gene: TRBV21-1
clone size: -

CDR3 protein: ASSQPGHTTPNQPQH
V gene: TRBV18
clone size: -

CDR3 protein: ASSLRQGESYEQY
V gene: TRBV28
clone size: -

CDR3 protein: ASRTGNSPLH
V gene: TRBV27
clone size: few

CDR3 protein: ASSHRGNTEAF
V gene: TRBV11-2
clone size: once

CDR3 protein: AWSRDRGRETQY
V gene: TRBV30
clone size: once

CDR3 protein: ASSIGSSGGLQETQY
V gene: TRBV19
clone size: -

CDR3 protein: ASSGQGGTEAF
V gene: TRBV5-4
clone size: few

CDR3 protein: ASRPQANYGYT
V gene: TRBV19
clone size: -

CDR3 protein: ASSGTGGYEGTDTQY
V gene: TRBV19
clone size: -

CDR3 protein: ASSNIISGYT
V gene: TRBV12-3/TRBV12-4
clone size: -

CDR3 protein: ASSPGQGNTEAF
V gene: TRBV7-9
clone size: -

CDR3 protein: ASGERGGGTQPQH
V gene: TRBV2
clone size: -

CDR3 protein: ASSVQSQSQPQH
V gene: TRBV5-6
clone size: few

CDR3 protein: ASSIRLAGGLLPYEQY
V gene: TRBV7-6
clone size: -

CDR3 protein: SASPSADTQY
V gene: TRBV20-1
clone size: -

CDR3 protein: ASSSRAGTGEGSNQPQH
V gene: TRBV27
clone size: few

CDR3 protein: ASSVFIGGETQY
V gene: TRBV9
clone size: -

CDR3 protein: ATGQGTSGYT
V gene: TRBV10-3
clone size: -

CDR3 protein: ASSPNRGRQDEQY
V gene: TRBV7-9
clone size: -

CDR3 protein: ASSRTWGPSSYEQY
V gene: TRBV4-3
clone size: -

CDR3 protein: ASSLQGGSEAF
V gene: TRBV7-9
clone size: -

CDR3 protein: ASSHTLFREKDTQY
V gene: TRBV23-1
clone size: -

CDR3 protein: ASSLGRAETQY
V gene: TRBV11-2
clone size: -

CDR3 protein: ASSKTGTAPPQH
V gene: TRBV11-2
clone size: -

CDR3 protein: ASRPGHLYSNQPQH
V gene: TRBV19
clone size: -

CDR3 protein: ASSLVSQNTEAF
V gene: TRBV5-1
clone size: -

CDR3 protein: ASSLRDRAARGGYT
V gene: TRBV9
clone size: -

CDR3 protein: ASSLNLQGDGYT
V gene: TRBV7-2
clone size: -

CDR3 protein: ASSLGSAGGFSEQY
V gene: TRBV7-2
clone size: -

CDR3 protein: ASRGSPQETQY
V gene: TRBV2
clone size: few

CDR3 protein: ASSITSPGQNYEQY
V gene: TRBV19
clone size: -

CDR3 protein: ASSYKLYQPQH
V gene: TRBV6-5
clone size: few

CDR3 protein: SVAALRYNEQF
V gene: TRBV29-1
clone size: -

CDR3 protein: SAPGEGAHRT
V gene: TRBV29-1
clone size: -

CDR3 protein: ASSFTRLGEKLF
V gene: TRBV5-1
clone size: -

CDR3 protein: ASKTLLTGGYT
V gene: TRBV2
clone size: -

CDR3 protein: ASSVTRTGELF
V gene: TRBV7-7
clone size: -

CDR3 protein: ASSLDRWQYRYT
V gene: TRBV11-2
clone size: once

CDR3 protein: ASSPRQGDGYT
V gene: TRBV12-3/TRBV12-4
clone size: -